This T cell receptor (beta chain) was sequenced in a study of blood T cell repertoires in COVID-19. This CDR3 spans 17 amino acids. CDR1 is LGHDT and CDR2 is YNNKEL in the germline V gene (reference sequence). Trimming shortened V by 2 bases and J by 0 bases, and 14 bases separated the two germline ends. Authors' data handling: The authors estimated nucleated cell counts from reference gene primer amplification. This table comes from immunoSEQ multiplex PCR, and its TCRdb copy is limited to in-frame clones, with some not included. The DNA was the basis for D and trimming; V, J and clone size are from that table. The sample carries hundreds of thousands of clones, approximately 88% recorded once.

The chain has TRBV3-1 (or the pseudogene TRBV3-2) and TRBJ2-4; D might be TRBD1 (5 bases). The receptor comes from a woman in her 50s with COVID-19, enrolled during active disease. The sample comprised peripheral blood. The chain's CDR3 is CASSQSPAGLAKNIQYF. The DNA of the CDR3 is TGTGCCAGCAGCCAATCCCCGGCAGGGCTAGCCAAAAACATTCAGTACTTC.